Below are 10 T cell receptor beta chains sequenced from a single sample in a study of T-cell memory formation after mild COVID-19. TCRdb reanalysed the 5' RACE reads using MiXCR and keeps one entry per CDR3 protein. The data hold about 470,000 distinct CDR3 sequences, with about 23% observed a single time. The sample comprised PBMCs or a T cell subset sorted from them (not recorded which). The receptors here all came from an adult woman who had mild COVID-19 (a few samples of this study predate the infection). Cell type and time point are not known.

This clonotype showed up just a few times. This chain joins TRBV5-6 and TRBJ1-4, with a tentative D call TRBD1 (5 bases). Trimming removed 7 bases at V and 4 bases at J, with 17 bases between. The CDR3 runs 15 residues. Germline values: CDR1 SGHDT, CDR2 YYEEEE. The CDR3 loop reads CASHPGQGRNEKLFF. In nucleotides, the CDR3 is TGTGCCAGCCACCCGGGCCAGGGCCGTAATGAAAAACTGTTTTTT.

V and J are TRBV20-1 and TRBJ2-2; D might be TRBD1 (5 bases). Germline assignment: CDR1 DFQATT and CDR2 SNEGSKA (reference sequence). CDR3 size: 14 residues. With 2 bases removed from V and 5 bases from J, the gap between germline ends came to 12 bases. CDR3 region: CSARKFKGTGELFF. CDR3 coding DNA: TGCAGTGCTAGAAAATTTAAGGGGACCGGGGAGCTGTTTTTT.

Many counts were recorded for this clonotype. This chain links TRBV6-2 or TRBV6-3 with TRBJ2-7; possibly TRBD1 for D (5 bases). V gave up 5 bases and J gave up 0 bases, with 8 bases separating them. CDR1 and CDR2 from the germline V gene are MNHEY and SVGEGT. The length of the CDR3 is 13 residues. For the CDR3, the DNA is TGTGCCAGCAGTAGGGGAAGCTCCTACGAGCAGTACTTC. The encoded protein is CASSRGSSYEQYF.

The V gene is TRBV24-1, the J gene TRBJ2-3; D ambiguous. The CDR3 totals 13 residues. In germline, CDR1 is KGHDR, CDR2 SFDVKD. Trimming removed 6 bases from V and 6 bases from J, with 12 bases in between. The CDR3, as DNA: TGTGCCACCAGTAGGAGCCCGACGGATACGCAGTATTTT. Its translation: CATSRSPTDTQYF.

J is TRBJ2-7 and V is TRBV16, with 9 bases lining up with TRBD1. Germline lookup yields CDR1 KGHSY and CDR2 FQNENV. The CDR3 is 15 amino acids. The trim removed 2 bases at V and 3 bases at J, leaving 5 bases unmatched. The CDR3, as DNA: TGTGCCAGCAGCCAAACGACAGGGGGATTCTACGAGCAGTACTTC. This codes for CASSQTTGGFYEQYF.

The V gene is TRBV4-3, the J gene TRBJ2-7; D unclear. Trimming stripped 0 bases from V and 0 bases from J, with 9 bases between. The germline V gene has CDR1 LGHNA and CDR2 YSLEER. CDR3 length equals 15 residues. CDR3 loop: CASSQDTYRSYEQYF. The CDR3 coding sequence is TGCGCCAGCAGCCAAGACACTTACCGCTCCTACGAGCAGTACTTC.

The rearrangement joins TRBV4-2 to TRBJ1-2; D is perhaps TRBD1 (6 bases). Germline V gene sequence: CDR1 LGHNA, CDR2 YNFKEQ. V was clipped by 0 bases and J by 6 bases, with 11 bases between them. This CDR3 is 14 amino acids long. The CDR3 DNA reads as TGTGCCAGCAGCCAAGATCGGGGGCGGGATGGCTACACCTTC. It is translated as CASSQDRGRDGYTF.

V gene TRBV3-1 combines with J gene TRBJ2-3; tentative D call: TRBD1 (9 bases). Germline V gene sequence: CDR1 LGHDT, CDR2 YNNKEL (reference sequence). The ends were cut back, 4 bases at V and 12 bases at J, with 17 bases in the middle. There are 13 residues in the CDR3. The CDR3 loop reads CASSLVAGQGQYF. CDR3 DNA sequence: TGTGCCAGCAGCCTTGTAGCGGGACAGGGACAGTATTTT.

This clonotype has a handful of counts. The rearrangement links TRBV6-5 to TRBJ2-2; D may be TRBD2 (5 bases). The V and J ends lost 6 bases and 1 base respectively, with 9 bases between them. CDR1 is MNHEY, CDR2 SVGAGI, per germline. The CDR3 sequence is 14 residues long. Written as DNA, the CDR3 is TGTGCCAGCAGGATAAGCGGGAACACCGGGGAGCTGTTTTTT. It encodes CASRISGNTGELFF.

V usage is TRBV11-2 and J usage is TRBJ2-1; 7 bases map to TRBD1. Germline CDR1 is SGHAT and CDR2 is FQNNGV. V shed 4 bases, J shed 6 bases, and the junction held 6 bases outside the gene matches. The CDR3 extends over 14 amino acids. Here the CDR3 reads CASSSWDSPNEQFF. The CDR3 DNA follows: TGTGCCAGCAGCTCATGGGACAGCCCCAATGAGCAGTTCTTC.